The sequence of this T cell receptor (beta chain) was determined in a study of shared T cell receptors in the human thymus. From germline, CDR1 is LGHNA and CDR2 YSLEER. There are 16 residues in the CDR3. J lost 1 base, V lost 4 bases, and 4 bases had no gene match. This clone is a singleton in its sample. TCRdb's table, derived via immunoSEQ multiplex PCR, lists solely in-frame clones and lacks some. The data contain under 450,000 clones, 85% to 95% of them seen just once; the ten biggest clones take up roughly 0.02%. The sequence came from a human donor. V and J are TRBV4-3 and TRBJ2-2, with 9 bases identical to TRBD2. The material sequenced was thymocytes. The CDR3 is CASSPLAGRNTGELFF. CDR3 bases: TGCGCCAGCAGCCCTCTAGCGGGGCGGAACACCGGGGAGCTGTTTTTT.